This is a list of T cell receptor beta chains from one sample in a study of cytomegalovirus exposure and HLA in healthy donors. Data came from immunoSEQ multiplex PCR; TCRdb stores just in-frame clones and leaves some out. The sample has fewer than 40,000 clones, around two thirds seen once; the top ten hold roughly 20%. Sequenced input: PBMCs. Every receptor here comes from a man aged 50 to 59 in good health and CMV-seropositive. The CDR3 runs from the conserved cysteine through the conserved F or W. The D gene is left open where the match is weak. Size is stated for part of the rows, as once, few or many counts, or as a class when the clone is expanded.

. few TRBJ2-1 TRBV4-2 CASSQEGSGLQFF TGTGCCAGCAGCCAAGAGGGCTCGGGACTGCAGTTCTTC
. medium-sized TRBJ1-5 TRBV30 CAWSAGNYQPQHF TGTGCCTGGTCAGCAGGGAACTATCAGCCCCAGCATTTT
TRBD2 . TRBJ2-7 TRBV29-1 CSVGTSVYYEQYF TGCAGCGTTGGAACTAGCGTATACTACGAGCAGTACTTC
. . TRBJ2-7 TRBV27 CASSLFGVEVEQYF TGTGCCAGCAGTTTATTCGGGGTTGAGGTCGAGCAGTACTTC
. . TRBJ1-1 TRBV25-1 CASRSSQGFTEAFF TGTGCCAGCAGGAGCTCCCAGGGTTTCACTGAAGCTTTCTTT
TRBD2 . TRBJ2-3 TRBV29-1 CSVEGLAGTDTQYF TGCAGCGTTGAAGGTCTAGCGGGCACAGATACGCAGTATTTT
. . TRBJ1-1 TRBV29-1 CSVGGGEHTEAFF TGCAGCGTTGGAGGGGGGGAACACACTGAAGCTTTCTTT
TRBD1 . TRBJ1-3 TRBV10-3 CAISETGGTGNTIYF TGTGCCATCAGTGAGACAGGGGGAACTGGAAACACCATATATTTT
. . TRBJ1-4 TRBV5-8 CASSLIRAGNEKLFF TGTGCCAGCAGCTTGATCAGGGCAGGGAATGAAAAACTGTTTTTT
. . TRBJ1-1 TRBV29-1 CSVTFQGESEAFF TGCAGCGTTACATTTCAGGGTGAGAGTGAAGCTTTCTTT
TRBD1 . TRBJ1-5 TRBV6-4 CASSVRTGCLYQPQHF TGTGCCAGCAGTGTAAGGACAGGGTGCCTCTATCAGCCCCAGCATTTT
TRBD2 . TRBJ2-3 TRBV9 CASSVGLATDTQYF TGTGCCAGCAGCGTAGGACTAGCAACAGATACGCAGTATTTT
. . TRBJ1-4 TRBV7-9 CASSPGGGNQAKLFF TGTGCCAGCAGCCCTGGGGGGGGTAACCAGGCAAAACTGTTTTTT
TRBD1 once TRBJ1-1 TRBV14 CASSPSRDRGPGVAFF TGTGCCAGCAGCCCGTCCCGGGACAGGGGGCCGGGTGTCGCTTTCTTT
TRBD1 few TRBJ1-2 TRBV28 CASSLPHRGQGGYTF TGTGCCAGCAGTTTACCCCACAGGGGGCAGGGTGGCTACACCTTC
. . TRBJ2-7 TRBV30 CAWSLGDEQYF TGTGCCTGGAGCCTCGGGGACGAGCAGTACTTC
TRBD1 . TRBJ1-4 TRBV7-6 CASSADRAHNEKLFF TGTGCCAGCAGCGCTGACAGGGCCCATAATGAAAAACTGTTTTTT
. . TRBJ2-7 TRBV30 CAWSVGDILYEQYF TGTGCCTGGAGTGTAGGGGACATCTTGTACGAGCAGTACTTC
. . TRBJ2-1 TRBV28 CASSFAGGDNEQFF TGTGCCAGCAGTTTCGCGGGCGGAGACAATGAGCAGTTCTTC
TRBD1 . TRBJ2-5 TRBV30 CAWSSWTGWGETQYF TGTGCCTGGAGTTCATGGACAGGGTGGGGGGAGACCCAGTACTTC
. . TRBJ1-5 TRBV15 CATSPGGAQPQHF TGTGCCACCTCCCCGGGGGGGGCCCAGCCCCAGCATTTT
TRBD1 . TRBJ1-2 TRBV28 CASSPPRDRGEGYTF TGTGCCAGCAGTCCCCCCCGGGACAGGGGCGAAGGCTACACCTTC
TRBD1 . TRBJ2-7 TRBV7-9 CASSPNDRGYEQYF TGTGCCAGCAGCCCAAATGACAGGGGCTACGAGCAGTACTTC
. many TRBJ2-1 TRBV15 CATNNASTGNEQFF TGTGCCACTAACAATGCATCTACAGGCAATGAGCAGTTCTTC
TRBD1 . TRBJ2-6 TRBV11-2 CASSLRAGGYSGANVLTF TGTGCCAGCAGCTTAAGGGCAGGGGGCTACTCTGGGGCCAACGTCCTGACTTTC
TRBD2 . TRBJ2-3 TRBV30 CAWRLGLAGATDTQYF TGTGCCTGGAGGCTAGGACTAGCGGGGGCAACAGATACGCAGTATTTT
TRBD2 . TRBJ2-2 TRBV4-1 CASSQVTSGRKTGELFF TGCGCCAGCAGCCAAGTTACTAGCGGGAGGAAGACCGGGGAGCTGTTTTTT
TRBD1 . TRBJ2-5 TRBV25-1 CASSVQARGQETQYF TGTGCCAGCAGTGTTCAGGCGAGGGGGCAGGAGACCCAGTACTTC
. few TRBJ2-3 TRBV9 CASSVGASSTDTQYF TGTGCCAGCAGCGTAGGGGCTAGCAGCACAGATACGCAGTATTTT
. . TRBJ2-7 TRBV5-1 CASSLVETGEQYF TGCGCCAGCAGCTTGGTAGAGACAGGCGAGCAGTACTTC
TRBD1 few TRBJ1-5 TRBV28 CASSSRQGVLLNQPQHF TGTGCCAGCAGTTCCCGACAGGGGGTGCTTCTCAATCAGCCCCAGCATTTT
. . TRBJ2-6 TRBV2 CASSDPRGANVLTF TGTGCCAGCAGTGATCCTAGGGGGGCCAACGTCCTGACTTTC
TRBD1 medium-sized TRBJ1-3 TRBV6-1 CASSEQPPTGRTGNTIYF TGTGCCAGCAGTGAACAGCCGCCGACAGGGAGAACTGGAAACACCATATATTTT
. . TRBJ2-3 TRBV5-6 CASSLNWGDTQYF TGTGCCAGCAGCTTGAACTGGGGCGATACGCAGTATTTT
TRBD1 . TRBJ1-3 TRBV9 CASSTGAPGNTIYF TGTGCCAGCAGCACAGGGGCCCCTGGAAACACCATATATTTT
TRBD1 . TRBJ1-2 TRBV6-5 CASSFPGQGPLGYTF TGTGCCAGCAGTTTCCCGGGACAGGGTCCCCTCGGCTACACCTTC
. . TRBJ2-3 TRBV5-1 CASSLAAATPADTQYF TGCGCCAGCAGCTTGGCCGCGGCCACCCCGGCGGATACGCAGTATTTT
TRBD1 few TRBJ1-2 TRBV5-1 CASSLTGTGGYGYTF TGCGCCAGCAGCTTAACCGGGACAGGGGGCTATGGCTACACCTTC
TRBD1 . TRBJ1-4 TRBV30 CAWSVRDRGRNIGEKLFF TGTGCCTGGAGTGTACGGGACAGGGGCAGGAACATTGGTGAAAAACTGTTTTTT
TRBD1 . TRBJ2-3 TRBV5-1 CASSGQGADTQYF TGCGCCAGCAGCGGACAGGGGGCAGATACGCAGTATTTT
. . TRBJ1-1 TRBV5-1 CASSLELGAGRGAFF TGCGCCAGCAGCTTGGAACTTGGGGCAGGCAGAGGAGCTTTCTTT
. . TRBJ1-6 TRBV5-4 CASSSLGTLNSPLHF TGTGCCAGCAGCTCTTTGGGGACTCTTAATTCACCCCTCCACTTT
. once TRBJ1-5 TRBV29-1 CSVVETVGQPQHF TGCAGCGTTGTAGAGACGGTCGGGCAGCCCCAGCATTTT
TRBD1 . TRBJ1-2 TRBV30 CAWSGTGNYGYTF TGTGCCTGGAGTGGGACAGGGAACTATGGCTACACCTTC
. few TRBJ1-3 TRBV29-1 CSVEDSGNTIYF TGCAGCGTTGAGGACAGCGGAAACACCATATATTTT
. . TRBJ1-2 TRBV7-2 CASSVDTYNYGYTF TGTGCCAGCAGCGTGGACACCTATAACTATGGCTACACCTTC
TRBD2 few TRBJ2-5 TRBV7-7 CASSLAGLQETQYF TGTGCTAGCAGCTTAGCGGGGCTCCAAGAGACCCAGTACTTC